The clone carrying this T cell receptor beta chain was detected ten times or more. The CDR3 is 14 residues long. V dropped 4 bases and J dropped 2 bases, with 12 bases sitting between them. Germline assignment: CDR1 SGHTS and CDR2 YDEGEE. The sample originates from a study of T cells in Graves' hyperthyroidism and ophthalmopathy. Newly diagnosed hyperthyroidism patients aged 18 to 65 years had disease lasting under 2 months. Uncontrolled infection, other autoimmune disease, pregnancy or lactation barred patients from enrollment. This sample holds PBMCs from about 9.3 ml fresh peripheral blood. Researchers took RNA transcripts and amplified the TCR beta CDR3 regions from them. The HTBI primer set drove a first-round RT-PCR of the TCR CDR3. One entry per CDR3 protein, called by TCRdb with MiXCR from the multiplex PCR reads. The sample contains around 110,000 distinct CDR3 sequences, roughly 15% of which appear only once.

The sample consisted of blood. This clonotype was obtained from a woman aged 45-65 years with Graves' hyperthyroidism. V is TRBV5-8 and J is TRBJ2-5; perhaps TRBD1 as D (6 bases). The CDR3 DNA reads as TGTGCCAGCAGCGCCGGGACAACGCAAGAGACCCAGTACTTC. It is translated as CASSAGTTQETQYF. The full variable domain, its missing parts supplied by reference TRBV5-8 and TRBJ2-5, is EAGVTQSPTHLIKTRGQQATLRCSPISGHTSVYWYQQALGLGLQFLLWYDEGEERNRGNFPPRFSGRQFPNYSSELNVNALELEDSALYLCASSAGTTQETQYFGPGTRLLVL.